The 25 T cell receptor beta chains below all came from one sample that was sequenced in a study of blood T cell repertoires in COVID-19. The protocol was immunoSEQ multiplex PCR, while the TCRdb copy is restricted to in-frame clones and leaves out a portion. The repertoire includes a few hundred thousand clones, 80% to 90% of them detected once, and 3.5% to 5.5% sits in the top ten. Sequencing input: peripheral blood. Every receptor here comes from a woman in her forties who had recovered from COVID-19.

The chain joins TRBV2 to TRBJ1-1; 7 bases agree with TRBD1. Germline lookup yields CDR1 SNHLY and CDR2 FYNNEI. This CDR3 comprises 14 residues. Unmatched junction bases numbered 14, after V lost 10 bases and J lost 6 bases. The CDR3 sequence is CATGPTTGAAEAFF. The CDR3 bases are TGTGCCACAGGCCCCACCACAGGGGCGGCTGAAGCTTTCTTT.

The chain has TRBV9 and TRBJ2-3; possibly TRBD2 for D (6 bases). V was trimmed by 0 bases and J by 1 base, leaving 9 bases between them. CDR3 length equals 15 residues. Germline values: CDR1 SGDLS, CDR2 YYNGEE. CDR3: CASSVGSGRTDTQYF. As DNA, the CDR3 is TGTGCCAGCAGCGTAGGTAGCGGTCGCACAGATACGCAGTATTTT. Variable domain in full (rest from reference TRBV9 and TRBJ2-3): DSGVTQTPKHLITATGQRVTLRCSPRSGDLSVYWYQQSLDQGLQFLIQYYNGEERAKGNILERFSAQQFPDLHSELNLSSLELGDSALYFCASSVGSGRTDTQYFGPGTRLTVL.

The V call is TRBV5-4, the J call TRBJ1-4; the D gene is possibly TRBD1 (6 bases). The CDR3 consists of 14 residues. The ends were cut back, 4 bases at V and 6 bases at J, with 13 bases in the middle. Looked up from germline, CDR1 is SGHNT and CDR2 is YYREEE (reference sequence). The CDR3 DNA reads TGTGCCAGCAGCAGGGAGAACAGGGATGAAAAACTGTTTTTT. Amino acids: CASSRENRDEKLFF.

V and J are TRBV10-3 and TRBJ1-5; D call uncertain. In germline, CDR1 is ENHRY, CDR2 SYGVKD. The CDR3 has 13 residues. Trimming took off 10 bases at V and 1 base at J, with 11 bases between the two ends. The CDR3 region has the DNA TGTGCCACCAGCAGAGGGAGCAATCAGCCCCAGCATTTT. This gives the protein CATSRGSNQPQHF.

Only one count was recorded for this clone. This CDR3 is CASSSPQATYEQYF. DNA for the CDR3: TGTGCCAGCAGTTCGCCCCAGGCAACCTACGAGCAGTACTTC. The chain combines TRBV28 with TRBJ2-7; unclear D gene. Trimming left V 4 bases short and J 2 bases short, with 12 bases between. This CDR3 spans 14 amino acids. Germline CDR1 reads MDHEN; CDR2 reads SYDVKM.

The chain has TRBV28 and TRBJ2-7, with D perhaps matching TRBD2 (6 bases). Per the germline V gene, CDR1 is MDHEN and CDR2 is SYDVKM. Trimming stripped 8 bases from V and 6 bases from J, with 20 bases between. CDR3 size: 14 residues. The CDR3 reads CASGSAGPHREQYF. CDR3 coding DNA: TGTGCCAGCGGGTCCGCGGGACCCCATCGCGAGCAGTACTTC.

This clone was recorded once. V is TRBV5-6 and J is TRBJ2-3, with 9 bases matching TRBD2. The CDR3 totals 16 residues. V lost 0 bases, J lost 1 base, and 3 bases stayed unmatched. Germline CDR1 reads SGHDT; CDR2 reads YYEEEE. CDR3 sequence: CASSLEGGGGTDTQYF. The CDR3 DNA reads TGTGCCAGCAGCTTGGAGGGCGGGGGGGGCACAGATACGCAGTATTTT.

The CDR3 protein is CASRPTAGGMNTEAFF. The CDR3 region has the DNA TGTGCCAGCAGACCCACGGCAGGGGGCATGAACACTGAAGCTTTCTTT. The chain has TRBV3-1 (or the pseudogene TRBV3-2) and TRBJ1-1; 8 nucleotides match TRBD1. The V segment lost 6 bases and the J segment 0 bases; nucleotides outside the gene matches: 9. CDR1 is LGHDT and CDR2 is YNNKEL in the germline V gene (reference sequence). This CDR3 has 16 amino acids.

This chain's CDR3 is CASSLSGFYEQYF. CDR3 nucleotide sequence: TGCGCCAGCAGCTTGTCGGGGTTCTACGAGCAGTACTTC. V usage is TRBV5-1 and J usage is TRBJ2-7; perhaps TRBD2 as D (5 bases). Germline loops: CDR1 SGHRS, CDR2 YFSETQ. The CDR3 length is 13 residues. With 1 base removed from V and 3 bases from J, the gap between germline ends came to 8 bases.

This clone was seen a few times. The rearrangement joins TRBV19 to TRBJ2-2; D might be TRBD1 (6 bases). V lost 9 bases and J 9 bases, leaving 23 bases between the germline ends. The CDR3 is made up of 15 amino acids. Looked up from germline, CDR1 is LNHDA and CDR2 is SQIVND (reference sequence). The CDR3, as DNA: TGTGCCAGCCTGAACCGGGACATCGGGGACCGGGAGCTGTTTTTT. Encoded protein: CASLNRDIGDRELFF.

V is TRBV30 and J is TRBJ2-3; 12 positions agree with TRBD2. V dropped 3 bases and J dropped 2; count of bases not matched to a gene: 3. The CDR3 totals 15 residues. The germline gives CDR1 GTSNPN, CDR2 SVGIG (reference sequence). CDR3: CAWSRTSGATDTQYF. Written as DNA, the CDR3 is TGTGCCTGGAGCAGGACTAGCGGGGCCACAGATACGCAGTATTTT.

This chain's CDR3 is CASSFQVGQGYEQYF. The CDR3 nucleotides read TGTGCCAGCAGCTTTCAGGTTGGACAGGGCTACGAGCAGTACTTC. This chain uses TRBV9 with TRBJ2-7; 8 bases match TRBD1. Germline-derived CDR1 and CDR2 are SGDLS and YYNGEE. CDR3 length: 15 amino acids. Germline trimming cut 4 bases from V and 3 bases from J; bases unmatched to any gene: 9.

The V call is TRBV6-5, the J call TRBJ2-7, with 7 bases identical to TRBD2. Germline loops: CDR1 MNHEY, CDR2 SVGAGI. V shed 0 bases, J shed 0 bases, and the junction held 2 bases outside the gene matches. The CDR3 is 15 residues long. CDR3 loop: CASSYSRDYSYEQYV. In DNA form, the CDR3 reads TGTGCCAGCAGTTACTCGAGGGACTACTCCTACGAGCAGTACGTC.

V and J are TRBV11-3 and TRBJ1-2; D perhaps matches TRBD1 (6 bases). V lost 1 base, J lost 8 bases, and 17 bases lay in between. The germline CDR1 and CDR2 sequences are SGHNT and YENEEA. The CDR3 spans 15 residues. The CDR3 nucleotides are TGTGCCAGCAGCTTAGGGGGGAACAGGGTTCGCGGCTACACCTTC. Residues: CASSLGGNRVRGYTF.

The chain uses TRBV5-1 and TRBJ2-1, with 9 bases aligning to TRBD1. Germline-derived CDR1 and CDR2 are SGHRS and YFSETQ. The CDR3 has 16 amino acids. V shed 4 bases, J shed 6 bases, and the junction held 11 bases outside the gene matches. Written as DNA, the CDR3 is TGCGCCAGCAGCCGAAGCGGGACAGGGTCAGGCAATGAGCAGTTCTTC. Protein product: CASSRSGTGSGNEQFF.

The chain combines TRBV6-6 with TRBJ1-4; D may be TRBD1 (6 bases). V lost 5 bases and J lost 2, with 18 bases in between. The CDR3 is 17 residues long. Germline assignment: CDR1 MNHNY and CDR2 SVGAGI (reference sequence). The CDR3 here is CASSPRTAKDTNEKLFF. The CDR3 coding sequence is TGTGCCAGCAGTCCCCGGACAGCAAAGGACACTAATGAAAAACTGTTTTTT.

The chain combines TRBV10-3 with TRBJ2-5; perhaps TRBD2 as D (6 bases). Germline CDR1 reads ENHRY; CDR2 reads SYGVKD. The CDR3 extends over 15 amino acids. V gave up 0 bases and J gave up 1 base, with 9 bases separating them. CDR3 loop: CAISESVGGQETQYF. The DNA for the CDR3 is TGTGCCATCAGTGAGTCGGTGGGGGGCCAAGAGACCCAGTACTTC.

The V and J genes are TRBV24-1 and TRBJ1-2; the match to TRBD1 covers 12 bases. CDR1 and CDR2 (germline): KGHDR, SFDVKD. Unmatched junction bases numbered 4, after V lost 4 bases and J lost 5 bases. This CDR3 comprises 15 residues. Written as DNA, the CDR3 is TGTGCCACCAGTGACCCGGGACAGGGGGCGTATGGCTACACCTTC. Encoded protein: CATSDPGQGAYGYTF.

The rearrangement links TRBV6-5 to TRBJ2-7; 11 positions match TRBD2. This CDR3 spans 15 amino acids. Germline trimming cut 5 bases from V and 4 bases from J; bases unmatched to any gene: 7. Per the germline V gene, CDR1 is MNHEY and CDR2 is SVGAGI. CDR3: CASSPLAGGGYEQYV. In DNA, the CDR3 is TGTGCCAGCAGTCCATTAGCGGGAGGGGGTTACGAGCAGTACGTC.

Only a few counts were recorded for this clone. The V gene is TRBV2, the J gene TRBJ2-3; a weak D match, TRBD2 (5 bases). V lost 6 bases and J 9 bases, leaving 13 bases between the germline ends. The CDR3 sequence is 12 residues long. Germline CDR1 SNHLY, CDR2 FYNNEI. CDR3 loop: CASREGRGTQYF. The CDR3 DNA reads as TGTGCCAGCAGAGAGGGCCGCGGCACGCAGTATTTT.

In DNA, the CDR3 is TGTGCCAGCAGCTACTTCGAGGGGGGGCAAGATACGCAGTATTTT. The encoded protein is CASSYFEGGQDTQYF. The gene calls are TRBV11-1 and TRBJ2-3; possible D gene TRBD2, 7 bases. V lost 4 bases, J lost 5 bases, and 16 bases lay in between. The CDR3 consists of 15 residues. Germline CDR1 and CDR2: SGHAT and FQDESV (reference sequence).

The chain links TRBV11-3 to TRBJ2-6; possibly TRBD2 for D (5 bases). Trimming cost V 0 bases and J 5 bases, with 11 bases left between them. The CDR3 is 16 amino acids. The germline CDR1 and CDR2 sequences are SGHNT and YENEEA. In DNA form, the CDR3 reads TGTGCCAGCAGCTTAGATACAGCGGCCTGGGCCAACGTCCTGACTTTC. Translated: CASSLDTAAWANVLTF.

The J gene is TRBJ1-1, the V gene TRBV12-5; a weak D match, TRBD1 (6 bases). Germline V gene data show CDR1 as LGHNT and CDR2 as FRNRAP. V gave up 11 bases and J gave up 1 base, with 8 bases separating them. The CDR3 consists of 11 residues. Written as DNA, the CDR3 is TGTGCTTCAGGGGCGAACACTGAAGCTTTCTTT. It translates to CASGANTEAFF.

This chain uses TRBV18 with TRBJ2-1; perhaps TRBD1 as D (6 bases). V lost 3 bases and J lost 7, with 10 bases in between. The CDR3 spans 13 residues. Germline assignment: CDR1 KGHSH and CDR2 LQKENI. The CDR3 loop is CASSPMTGNEQFF. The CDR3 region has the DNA TGTGCCAGCTCACCGATGACAGGTAATGAGCAGTTCTTC. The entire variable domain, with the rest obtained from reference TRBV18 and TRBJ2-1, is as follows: NAGVMQNPRHLVRRRGQEARLRCSPMKGHSHVYWYRQLPEEGLKFMVYLQKENIIDESGMPKERFSAEFPKEGPSILRIQQVVRGDSAAYFCASSPMTGNEQFFGPGTRLTVL.

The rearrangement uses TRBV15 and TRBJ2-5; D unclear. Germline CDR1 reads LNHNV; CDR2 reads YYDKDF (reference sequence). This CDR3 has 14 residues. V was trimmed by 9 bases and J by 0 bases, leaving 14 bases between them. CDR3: CATSGIQDQETQYF. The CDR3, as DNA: TGTGCCACAAGTGGTATCCAGGACCAAGAGACCCAGTACTTC.